A single sample gave rise to the 9 T cell receptor beta chains below, sequenced in a study of blood T cell repertoires in COVID-19. The protocol was immunoSEQ multiplex PCR, while the TCRdb copy is restricted to in-frame clones and leaves out a portion. The sample has about 260,000 clones; more than 75% are singletons. The sequenced sample consisted of peripheral blood. The receptors stem from a woman in her forties or fifties with acute or convalescent COVID-19.

V usage is TRBV5-1 and J usage is TRBJ2-3, with D hard to call. V was trimmed by 0 bases and J by 6 bases, leaving 17 bases between them. Germline lookup yields CDR1 SGHRS and CDR2 YFSETQ. The CDR3 runs 16 residues. CDR3 DNA: TGCGCCAGCAGCTTGGGATTGGCTCAGCCCGGGGATACGCAGTATTTT. This sequence encodes CASSLGLAQPGDTQYF.

This clone appeared once. This chain uses TRBV6-2 or TRBV6-3 with TRBJ1-2, with D possibly matching TRBD1 (6 bases). CDR1 is MNHEY, CDR2 SVGEGT, per germline. The ends were cut back, 2 bases at V and 4 bases at J, with 20 bases in the middle. CDR3 size: 17 residues. CDR3 nucleotides: TGTGCCAGCAGTTACCGTCCCTCAGGGGCTGCTATCTATGGCTACACCTTC. Its protein product is CASSYRPSGAAIYGYTF.

The V gene is TRBV7-2, the J gene TRBJ2-5; no reliable D call. The CDR3 runs 14 residues. Looked up from germline, CDR1 is SGHTA and CDR2 is FQGNSA. V gave up 0 bases and J gave up 4 bases, with 9 bases separating them. The DNA of the CDR3 is TGTGCCAGCAGCTTAGCGAGGAGAGCAGAGACCCAGTACTTC. This translates into CASSLARRAETQYF.

The chain recombines TRBV6-5 with TRBJ2-3; D is undetermined. Germline CDR1 reads MNHEY; CDR2 reads SVGAGI. The germline V and J ends were trimmed by 0 bases and 3 bases, with 7 bases remaining between them. This CDR3 spans 14 amino acids. This CDR3 reads CASSYSRTTDTQYF. In DNA form, the CDR3 reads TGTGCCAGCAGTTACTCTAGAACTACAGATACGCAGTATTTT.

The genes are TRBV9 and TRBJ1-2; D is unclear. The germline V gene has CDR1 SGDLS and CDR2 YYNGEE. V was cut by 4 bases and J by 2 bases, with 9 bases left in between. This CDR3 region has 13 residues. DNA of the CDR3: TGTGCCAGCAGCCCTCGAGGGAACTATGGCTACACCTTC. This encodes CASSPRGNYGYTF.

The chain links TRBV27 to TRBJ1-1; 7 nucleotides agree with TRBD1. The V and J ends lost 6 bases and 8 bases, in that order; junction bases with no gene match: 6. Germline V gives CDR1 MNHEY, CDR2 SMNVEV (reference sequence). The CDR3 has 12 amino acids. CDR3 residues: CASSTWGQEAFF. The CDR3 DNA is TGTGCCAGCAGCACTTGGGGACAGGAAGCTTTCTTT.

Written as DNA, the CDR3 is TGTGCCAGCAGTGAAGCTTTAGGACAGGGAGGAGTTAACTATGGCTACACCTTC. Amino acids: CASSEALGQGGVNYGYTF. The rearrangement links TRBV6-1 to TRBJ1-2, with 8 bases matching TRBD1. CDR3 length: 18 residues. Unmatched junction bases numbered 10, after V lost 0 bases and J lost 1 base. CDR1 is MNHNS, CDR2 SASEGT, per germline.

The V and J genes are TRBV2 and TRBJ2-3, with D perhaps TRBD1 (6 bases). The CDR3 consists of 14 residues. The V gene lost 4 bases and the J gene lost 3 bases, with 11 bases spanning the gap. CDR1 SNHLY and CDR2 FYNNEI come from the germline V gene. The CDR3 DNA sequence: TGTGCCAGCAGTGTAGGACAGTTTACAGATACGCAGTATTTT. This encodes CASSVGQFTDTQYF.

The rearrangement uses TRBV9 and TRBJ1-1; 7 bases agree with TRBD1. The V gene's germline CDR1 is SGDLS and CDR2 YYNGEE. The CDR3 extends over 16 amino acids. Trimming took 3 bases from V and 3 from J; bases not matched to a gene: 11. Here the CDR3 DNA reads TGTGCCAGCAGCGGGGATAACAGGGGCTTCTACACTGAAGCTTTCTTT. It specifies CASSGDNRGFYTEAFF. Full variable domain (missing parts from reference TRBV9 and TRBJ1-1): DSGVTQTPKHLITATGQRVTLRCSPRSGDLSVYWYQQSLDQGLQFLIQYYNGEERAKGNILERFSAQQFPDLHSELNLSSLELGDSALYFCASSGDNRGFYTEAFFGQGTRLTVV.